This T cell receptor beta chain was captured in a study of shared clonotypes between healthy human individuals. Execution of the assay was at deep level. Replicate PCRs run on sorted subsets employed 200 ng DNA, approximately 30,000 T cell genomes. Generated by immunoSEQ multiplex PCR, the TCRdb table keeps only in-frame clones and is missing some. The data hold 1.6 million or so clones, with roughly 98.5% observed a single time. The CD4+ fraction was divided into a CD45RA+ naive subset and a CD45RA-negative memory subset. CDR3 size: 16 residues. Trimming took off 0 bases at V and 0 bases at J, with 12 bases between the two ends. The germline CDR1 and CDR2 sequences are SGHRS and YFSETQ.

The clonotype was recovered from a man aged 25 to 40 in good health. Sequences were obtained from naive CD4+ T cells sorted from blood. This sample's subset: CD45RA+ positively selected. V is TRBV5-1 and J is TRBJ1-1; TRBD1 is a possible D gene (5 bases). The CDR3 nucleotides are TGCGCCAGCAGCTTGGCGCAGGGCCCTATGAACACTGAAGCTTTCTTT. It translates to CASSLAQGPMNTEAFF. The variable domain in full, completed from reference TRBV5-1 and TRBJ1-1, reads KAGVTQTPRYLIKTRGQQVTLSCSPISGHRSVSWYQQTPGQGLQFLFEYFSETQRNKGNFPGRFSGRQFSNSRSEMNVSTLELGDSALYLCASSLAQGPMNTEAFFGQGTRLTVV.